This T cell receptor beta chain emerged from a study of blood T cell repertoires in COVID-19. Using immunoSEQ multiplex PCR, the repertoire was profiled, and TCRdb retains in-frame clones only, with some absent. Here the sample spans approximately 200,000 clones, over 75% being singletons. Germline V gene data show CDR1 as MNHEY and CDR2 as SVGAGI. CDR3 length: 15 amino acids. Trimming cost V 2 bases and J 0 bases, with 8 bases left between them. Cohorts were assigned according to the clinical history that participants reported. This clonotype originated in a man younger than 45 in a cohort exposed to, infected with or recovered from COVID-19 (not recorded which). V usage is TRBV6-5 and J usage is TRBJ1-3; D is uncertain. Input material: PBMCs or T cells enriched from blood (not recorded which). The CDR3 spells CASSYRRDSGNTIYF. The CDR3 DNA reads as TGTGCCAGCAGTTACAGGAGGGACTCTGGAAACACCATATATTTT.